One and the same sample provided the 27 T cell receptor beta chains below, sequenced in a study of a mutant IDH1 vaccine in newly diagnosed glioma. No antigen has been identified for these receptors. Described time point: week 5, during vaccination. Doses of 300 ug of mutant IDH1 20-mer peptide were given with topical imiquimod. TCRdb's copy holds only in-frame clones and misses some; the assay was immunoSEQ multiplex PCR. The sample shows roughly 50,000 clones, about three quarters of them seen only once. The sequenced sample was PBMCs, obtained from a glioma patient whose treatment included an IDH1 peptide vaccine. All receptors come from a woman aged 40 to 50 with glioma.

The rearrangement links TRBV29-1 to TRBJ1-2; no definite D call. With 4 bases removed from V and 8 bases from J, the gap between germline ends came to 14 bases. This CDR3 has 12 residues. Germline-derived CDR1 and CDR2 are SQVTM and ANQGSEA. CDR3 in amino acids: CSVGLSVLGYTF. The CDR3, as DNA: TGCAGCGTTGGCCTCTCCGTTTTGGGCTACACCTTC.

This clone came up a few times. V gene TRBV27 combines with J gene TRBJ1-2; 9 positions match TRBD1. Germline assignment: CDR1 MNHEY and CDR2 SMNVEV (reference sequence). The ends lost 6 bases at V and 7 bases at J; junction bases unmatched: 12. CDR3 length: 15 amino acids. CDR3 sequence (DNA): TGTGCCAGCAGCCGACAGGGGGGACGACTTAGTGGCTACACCTTC. It yields the protein CASSRQGGRLSGYTF.

The CDR3 coding sequence is TGTGCCAGCAGGATTAGCCCAGGGGGCCATGGCTACACCTTC. This encodes CASRISPGGHGYTF. This chain links TRBV6-5 with TRBJ1-2, with 8 positions matching TRBD1. Trimming cost V 6 bases and J 6 bases; bases outside gene matches: 9. This CDR3 is 14 amino acids long. Germline lookup yields CDR1 MNHEY and CDR2 SVGAGI.

J is TRBJ1-2 and V is TRBV6-6; no definite D call. Germline V gene lookup returns CDR1 MNHNY and CDR2 SVGAGI (reference sequence). The CDR3 length is 14 residues. Trimming stripped 6 bases from V and 3 bases from J, with 14 bases between. The DNA for the CDR3 is TGTGCCAGCAGCTATGGACGCATGGACTATGGCTACACCTTC. Translated: CASSYGRMDYGYTF.

V and J are TRBV6-5 and TRBJ1-2, with D uncertain. Germline values: CDR1 MNHEY, CDR2 SVGAGI. Trimming removed 7 bases from V and 7 bases from J, with 7 bases in between. There are 10 residues in the CDR3. The CDR3 here is CASNLGGYTF. CDR3 sequence (DNA): TGTGCCAGCAACCTAGGTGGCTACACCTTC.

CDR3 bases: TGCGCCAGCAGCAGAACCCCCGGGTCCGGGTTAGATACGCAGTATTTT. This codes for CASSRTPGSGLDTQYF. The chain recombines TRBV5-1 with TRBJ2-3; D unclear. The ends were cut back, 4 bases at V and 5 bases at J, with 20 bases in the middle. Germline CDR1 and CDR2: SGHRS and YFSETQ. The CDR3 is made up of 16 amino acids. The entire variable domain, with the rest obtained from reference TRBV5-1 and TRBJ2-3, is as follows: KAGVTQTPRYLIKTRGQQVTLSCSPISGHRSVSWYQQTPGQGLQFLFEYFSETQRNKGNFPGRFSGRQFSNSRSEMNVSTLELGDSALYLCASSRTPGSGLDTQYFGPGTRLTVL.

The chain is built from TRBV6-6 and TRBJ2-6; D is unclear. Germline values: CDR1 MNHNY, CDR2 SVGAGI (reference sequence). Trimming shortened V by 6 bases and J by 0 bases, and 12 bases separated the two germline ends. The CDR3 is 16 residues long. The DNA of the CDR3 is TGTGCCAGCAGCCCGGCACCGAGCTCTGGGGCCAACGTCCTGACTTTC. This gives the protein CASSPAPSSGANVLTF.

This chain links TRBV10-3 with TRBJ1-2, with TRBD1 matching 7 bases. Per germline, CDR1 ENHRY and CDR2 SYGVKD. The CDR3 has 15 residues. J lost 4 bases, V lost 2 bases, and 7 bases had no gene match. The CDR3, as DNA: TGTGCCATCAGTGAGGCACAGGGGACCCTCTATGGCTACACCTTC. Its translation: CAISEAQGTLYGYTF.

This chain uses TRBV10-1 with TRBJ2-3; 7 bases map to TRBD2. CDR3 size: 16 residues. Germline CDR1 WNHNN, CDR2 SYGVQD (reference sequence). Trimming took 3 bases from V and 4 from J; bases not matched to a gene: 10. The chain's CDR3 is CASSDLSAGKADTQYF. The CDR3 coding sequence is TGCGCCAGCAGTGACCTTTCAGCGGGGAAGGCAGATACGCAGTATTTT.

The chain combines TRBV9 with TRBJ2-7, with D unresolved. The CDR3 length is 16 residues. The germline V and J ends were trimmed by 0 bases and 1 base, with 14 bases remaining between them. The V gene's germline CDR1 is SGDLS and CDR2 YYNGEE. The CDR3 DNA follows: TGTGCCAGCAGCGTAGGGGTACAAAGCCCTTCCTACGAGCAGTACTTC. Translating gives CASSVGVQSPSYEQYF. Supplemented by reference TRBV9 and TRBJ2-7, the full variable domain reads DSGVTQTPKHLITATGQRVTLRCSPRSGDLSVYWYQQSLDQGLQFLIQYYNGEERAKGNILERFSAQQFPDLHSELNLSSLELGDSALYFCASSVGVQSPSYEQYFGPGTRLTVT.

This clone was seen just once. The chain employs TRBV7-8 and TRBJ1-1; D is undetermined. Germline V gives CDR1 SGHVS, CDR2 FQNEAQ. V was shortened by 5 bases and J by 4 bases, with 5 bases between the two germline ends. This CDR3 is 11 amino acids long. The chain's CDR3 is CASSLVTEAFF. The CDR3 DNA is TGTGCCAGCAGCCTTGTCACTGAAGCTTTCTTT.

This clone showed up just once. The J gene is TRBJ2-3, the V gene TRBV5-1; 8 positions agree with TRBD2. The germline CDR1 and CDR2 sequences are SGHRS and YFSETQ. V dropped 4 bases and J dropped 3; count of bases not matched to a gene: 10. The CDR3 totals 16 residues. CDR3 nucleotide sequence: TGCGCCAGCAGCCGGGTCGGGACTAGGGGGACAGATACGCAGTATTTT. Translation: CASSRVGTRGTDTQYF.

J is TRBJ1-5 and V is TRBV2; D is undetermined. With 6 bases removed from V and 2 bases from J, the gap between germline ends came to 14 bases. Germline loops: CDR1 SNHLY, CDR2 FYNNEI. CDR3 length: 15 residues. Here the CDR3 DNA reads TGTGCCAGCAGGGAACGGTTTATTGGCAATCAGCCCCAGCATTTT. Translation gives CASRERFIGNQPQHF.

The CDR3 sequence is CASSPDSYNEQFF. The CDR3 bases are TGTGCCAGCAGCCCGGATTCCTACAATGAGCAGTTCTTC. The chain links TRBV6-6 to TRBJ2-1, with no clear D. CDR1 and CDR2 (germline): MNHNY, SVGAGI (reference sequence). Trimming removed 6 bases at V and 1 base at J, with 7 bases between. The CDR3 covers 13 residues.

This clone was detected only once. The chain has TRBV13 and TRBJ2-7; TRBD2 matches 8 bases. Germline V gene sequence: CDR1 PRHDT, CDR2 FYEKMQ (reference sequence). The CDR3 runs to 18 residues. The V gene end was trimmed by 3 bases and the J gene end by 4 bases; junction bases not matched to a gene: 17. The CDR3 here is CASSFNLAGRGGLYEQYF. The CDR3, as DNA: TGTGCCAGCAGCTTTAACCTGGCCGGCCGCGGGGGGTTGTACGAGCAGTACTTC.

V usage is TRBV6-5 and J usage is TRBJ1-5; TRBD1 is a possible D gene (5 bases). The CDR3 is made up of 15 amino acids. Trimming stripped 0 bases from V and 1 base from J, with 7 bases between. Germline V gene lookup returns CDR1 MNHEY and CDR2 SVGAGI. CDR3 coding DNA: TGTGCCAGCAGTTACTCCCCAGGGAGCAATCAGCCCCAGCATTTT. The encoded protein is CASSYSPGSNQPQHF.

This clone was observed once. This chain joins TRBV6-4 and TRBJ1-1; D possibly corresponds to TRBD1 (5 bases). The CDR3 contains 13 residues. Germline CDR1 is MRHNA and CDR2 is SNTAGT. Trimming took off 4 bases at V and 1 base at J, with 7 bases between the two ends. Written as DNA, the CDR3 is TGTGCCAGCAGTGTACAGGCGAACACTGAAGCTTTCTTT. It yields the protein CASSVQANTEAFF.

The chain carries TRBV30 and TRBJ1-1, with D perhaps matching TRBD1 (5 bases). CDR3 length: 15 amino acids. V lost 3 bases to trimming and J lost 0 bases, with 14 bases between them. Germline V gene lookup returns CDR1 GTSNPN and CDR2 SVGIG (reference sequence). This CDR3 is CAWSRWGGMNTEAFF. Here the CDR3 DNA reads TGTGCCTGGAGCAGGTGGGGCGGCATGAACACTGAAGCTTTCTTT.

The V call is TRBV19, the J call TRBJ1-2; D uncertain. Trimming took off 4 bases at V and 2 bases at J, with 5 bases between the two ends. The germline CDR1 and CDR2 sequences are LNHDA and SQIVND (reference sequence). The CDR3 runs 12 residues. The CDR3 DNA reads TGTGCCAGTAGTAACAGAAACTATGGCTACACCTTC. Residues: CASSNRNYGYTF.

The CDR3 DNA reads TGTGCCACCGCGGACCGAGGCTATGGCTACACCTTC. The encoded protein is CATADRGYGYTF. The rearrangement links TRBV15 to TRBJ1-2, with no clear D. Trimming took off 8 bases at V and 4 bases at J, with 11 bases between the two ends. The length of the CDR3 is 12 residues. The V gene's germline CDR1 is LNHNV and CDR2 YYDKDF (reference sequence).

This rearrangement joins TRBV6-5 to TRBJ2-1, with D perhaps being TRBD1 or TRBD2 (5 bases each). The length of the CDR3 is 13 residues. V was shortened by 7 bases and J by 5 bases, with 12 bases between the two germline ends. The germline V gene encodes CDR1 MNHEY and CDR2 SVGAGI. The CDR3 loop reads CASIEWGNNEQFF. The CDR3 DNA is TGTGCCAGCATTGAATGGGGGAACAATGAGCAGTTCTTC.

In its sample, this clone is medium-sized. The V gene is TRBV5-6, the J gene TRBJ1-2; 7 bases map to TRBD1. The V gene's germline CDR1 is SGHDT and CDR2 YYEEEE. After removal of 6 bases from V and 3 bases from J, the junction contained 8 bases not matched to a gene. The CDR3 is 14 residues long. The CDR3 loop is CASTGVRGHYGYTF. The CDR3 nucleotides are TGTGCCAGCACCGGCGTTAGGGGGCACTATGGCTACACCTTC.

This chain joins TRBV4-1 and TRBJ2-7, with 8 bases lining up with TRBD2. The V gene end was trimmed by 0 bases and the J gene end by 0 bases; junction bases not matched to a gene: 10. The CDR3 is made up of 18 amino acids. Germline V gene data show CDR1 as MGHRA and CDR2 as YSYEKL. The CDR3: CASSQDHGGGPSSYEQYF. The CDR3 nucleotides are TGCGCCAGCAGCCAAGATCACGGGGGGGGGCCAAGCTCCTACGAGCAGTACTTC.

The rearrangement links TRBV11-2 to TRBJ2-7; D gene uncertain. The CDR3 spans 11 residues. V was trimmed by 5 bases and J by 6 bases, leaving 8 bases between them. CDR1 is SGHAT, CDR2 FQNNGV, per germline. CDR3 DNA: TGTGCCAGCAGCCACGCACGCGAGCAGTACTTC. Translation gives CASSHAREQYF.

The chain carries TRBV7-9 and TRBJ1-6; D gene uncertain. In germline, CDR1 is SEHNR, CDR2 FQNEAQ (reference sequence). The CDR3 sequence is 12 residues long. Deletions cut 1 base from V and 12 bases from J, with 7 bases between. CDR3 region: CASSLGGLPLHF. DNA for the CDR3: TGTGCCAGCAGCTTAGGTGGGTTACCCCTCCACTTT.

The rearrangement joins TRBV4-3 to TRBJ1-1; D may be TRBD1 (5 bases). The CDR3 spans 15 residues. The germline V and J ends were trimmed by 1 base and 4 bases, with 13 bases remaining between them. Germline CDR1 LGHNA, CDR2 YSLEER. CDR3 sequence reads: CASSQASLGVTEAFF. The CDR3 DNA reads TGCGCCAGCAGCCAAGCCTCGCTGGGGGTCACTGAAGCTTTCTTT.

The chain joins TRBV7-2 to TRBJ2-1; D possibly corresponds to TRBD2 (7 bases). Per the germline V gene, CDR1 is SGHTA and CDR2 is FQGNSA. This CDR3 is 14 amino acids long. Deletions cut 0 bases from V and 7 bases from J, with 10 bases between. Here the CDR3 reads CASSLAGGPNEQFF. The DNA for the CDR3 is TGTGCCAGCAGCTTAGCGGGGGGGCCTAATGAGCAGTTCTTC.